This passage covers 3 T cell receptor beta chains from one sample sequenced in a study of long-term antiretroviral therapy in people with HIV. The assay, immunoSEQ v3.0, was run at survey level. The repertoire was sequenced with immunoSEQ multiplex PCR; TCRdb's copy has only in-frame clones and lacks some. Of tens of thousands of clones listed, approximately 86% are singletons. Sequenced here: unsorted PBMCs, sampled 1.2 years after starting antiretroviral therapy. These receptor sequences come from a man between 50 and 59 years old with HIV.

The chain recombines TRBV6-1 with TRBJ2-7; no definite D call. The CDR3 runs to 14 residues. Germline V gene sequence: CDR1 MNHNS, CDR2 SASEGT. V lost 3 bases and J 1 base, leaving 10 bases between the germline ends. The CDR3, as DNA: TGTGCCAGCAGTGACAACACGGGTTCCTACGAGCAGTACTTC. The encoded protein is CASSDNTGSYEQYF.

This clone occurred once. CDR3 in DNA: TGTGCCAGTAGTATAGACGCAATTACAGGGAACTATGGCTACACCTTC. Encoded protein: CASSIDAITGNYGYTF. The chain joins TRBV19 to TRBJ1-2; D is possibly TRBD1 (6 bases). This CDR3 comprises 16 residues. V gave up 0 bases and J gave up 2 bases, with 13 bases separating them. Germline-derived CDR1 and CDR2 are LNHDA and SQIVND (reference sequence).

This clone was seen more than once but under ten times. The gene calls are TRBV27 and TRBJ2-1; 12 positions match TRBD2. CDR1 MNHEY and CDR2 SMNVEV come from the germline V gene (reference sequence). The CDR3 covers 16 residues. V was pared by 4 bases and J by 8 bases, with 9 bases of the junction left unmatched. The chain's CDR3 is CASSSSLAGGPHEQFF. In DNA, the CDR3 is TGTGCCAGCAGTTCATCCCTAGCGGGGGGGCCGCATGAGCAGTTCTTC.